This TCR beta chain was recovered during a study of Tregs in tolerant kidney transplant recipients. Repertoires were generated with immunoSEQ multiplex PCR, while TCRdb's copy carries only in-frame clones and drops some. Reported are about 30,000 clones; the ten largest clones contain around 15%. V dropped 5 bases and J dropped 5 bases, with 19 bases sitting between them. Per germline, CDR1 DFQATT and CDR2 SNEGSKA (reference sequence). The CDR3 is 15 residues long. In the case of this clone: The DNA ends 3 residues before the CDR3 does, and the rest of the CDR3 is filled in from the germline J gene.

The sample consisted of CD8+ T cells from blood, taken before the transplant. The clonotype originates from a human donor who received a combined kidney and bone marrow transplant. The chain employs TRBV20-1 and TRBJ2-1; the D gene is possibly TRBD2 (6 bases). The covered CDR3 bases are TGCAGTGCTCGCGGGGTGGGGGAATGGGACAATGAG. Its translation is CSARGVGEWDNE. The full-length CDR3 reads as CSARGVGEWDNEQFF.